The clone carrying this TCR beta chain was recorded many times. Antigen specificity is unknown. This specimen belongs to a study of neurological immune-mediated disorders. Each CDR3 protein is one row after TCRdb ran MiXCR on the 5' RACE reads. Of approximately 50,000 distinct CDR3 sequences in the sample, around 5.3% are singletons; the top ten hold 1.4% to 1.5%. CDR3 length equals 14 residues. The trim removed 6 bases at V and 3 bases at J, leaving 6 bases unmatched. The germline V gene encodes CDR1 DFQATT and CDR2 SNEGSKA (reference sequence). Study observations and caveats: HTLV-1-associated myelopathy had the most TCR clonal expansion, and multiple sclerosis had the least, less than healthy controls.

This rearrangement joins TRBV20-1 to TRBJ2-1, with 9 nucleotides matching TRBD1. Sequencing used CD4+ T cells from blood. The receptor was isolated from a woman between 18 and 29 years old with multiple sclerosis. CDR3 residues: CSAVPGQGYNEQFF. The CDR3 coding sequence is TGCAGTGCGGTCCCGGGACAGGGCTACAATGAGCAGTTCTTC.